This T cell receptor (beta chain) was found in a study of T cell responses to AZD1222 COVID-19 vaccine. Study results and limitations: Spike-specific TCR breadth rose after two AZD1222 doses, and depth rose as well.

The CDR3 runs to 15 residues. From germline, CDR1 is MNHEY and CDR2 SMNVEV (reference sequence). Losses at the gene ends were 4 bases for V and 7 bases for J; bases not matched to a gene: 9. Using immunoSEQ multiplex PCR, the repertoire was profiled, and TCRdb retains in-frame clones only, with some absent. The table has about 85,000 clones, around nine tenths seen once. In the case of this clone: Its antigen is unknown.

The chain joins TRBV27 to TRBJ1-5; 8 bases agree with TRBD1. The sequences come from peripheral blood, collected on day 0 of AZD1222 vaccination. This clonotype originated in an adult in good health. CDR3 region: CASSSPGQAGQPQHF. The DNA for the CDR3 is TGTGCCAGCAGTTCACCGGGACAGGCGGGCCAGCCCCAGCATTTT.